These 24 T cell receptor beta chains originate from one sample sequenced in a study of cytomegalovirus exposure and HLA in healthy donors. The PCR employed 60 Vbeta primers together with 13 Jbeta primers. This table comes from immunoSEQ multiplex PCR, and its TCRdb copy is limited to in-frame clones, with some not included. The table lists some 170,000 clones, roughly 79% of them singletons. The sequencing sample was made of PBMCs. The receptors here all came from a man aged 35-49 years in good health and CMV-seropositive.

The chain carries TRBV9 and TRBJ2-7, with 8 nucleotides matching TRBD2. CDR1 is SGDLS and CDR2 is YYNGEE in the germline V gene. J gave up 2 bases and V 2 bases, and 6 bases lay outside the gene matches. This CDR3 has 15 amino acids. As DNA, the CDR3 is TGTGCCAGCAGCGTCGCTAGCGGGCCAACCTACGAGCAGTACTTC. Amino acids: CASSVASGPTYEQYF.

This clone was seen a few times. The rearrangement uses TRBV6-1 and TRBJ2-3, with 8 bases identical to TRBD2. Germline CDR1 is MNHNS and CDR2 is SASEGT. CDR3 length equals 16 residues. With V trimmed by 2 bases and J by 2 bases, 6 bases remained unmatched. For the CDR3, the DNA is TGTGCCAGCAGTGAACGGACTAGCCTAACCACAGATACGCAGTATTTT. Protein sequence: CASSERTSLTTDTQYF.

CDR3 sequence reads: CASSLLGLEQYF. The CDR3 nucleotides are TGTGCCAGCAGTTTACTTGGCCTCGAGCAGTACTTC. This chain joins TRBV28 and TRBJ2-7; D gene unclear. The germline CDR1 and CDR2 sequences are MDHEN and SYDVKM. The length of the CDR3 is 12 residues. Trimming cost V 2 bases and J 6 bases, with 8 bases left between them.

For the CDR3, the DNA is TGTGCCAGCAGCTTTAATCGGAACTATGGCTACACCTTC. It encodes CASSFNRNYGYTF. The chain recombines TRBV11-3 with TRBJ1-2; D is unresolved. The CDR3 contains 13 residues. Per germline, CDR1 SGHNT and CDR2 YENEEA. Trimming took off 3 bases at V and 2 bases at J, with 7 bases between the two ends. Filled out from reference TRBV11-3 and TRBJ1-2, the complete variable domain reads EAGVVQSPRYKIIEKKQPVAFWCNPISGHNTLYWYLQNLGQGPELLIRYENEEAVDDSQLPKDRFSAERLKGVDSTLKIQPAELGDSAVYLCASSFNRNYGYTFGSGTRLTVV.

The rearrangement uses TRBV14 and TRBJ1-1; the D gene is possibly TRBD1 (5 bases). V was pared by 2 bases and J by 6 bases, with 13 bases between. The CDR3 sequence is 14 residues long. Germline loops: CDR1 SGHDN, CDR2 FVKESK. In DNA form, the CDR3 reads TGTGCCAGCAGCCAACGACTCGGGGGGTCTGAAGCTTTCTTT. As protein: CASSQRLGGSEAFF.

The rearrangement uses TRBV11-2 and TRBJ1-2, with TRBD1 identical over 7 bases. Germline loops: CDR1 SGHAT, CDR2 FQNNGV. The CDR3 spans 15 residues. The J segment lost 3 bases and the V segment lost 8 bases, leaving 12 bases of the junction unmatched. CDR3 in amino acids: CASGKTGRRDYGYTF. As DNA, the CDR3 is TGTGCCAGCGGCAAGACAGGGCGGCGCGACTATGGCTACACCTTC.

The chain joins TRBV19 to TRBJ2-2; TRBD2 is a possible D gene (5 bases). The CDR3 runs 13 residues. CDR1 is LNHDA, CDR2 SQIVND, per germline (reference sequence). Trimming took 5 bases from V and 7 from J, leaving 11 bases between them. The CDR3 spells CASSASLLGELFF. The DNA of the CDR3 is TGTGCCAGTAGTGCTAGCCTCCTCGGGGAGCTGTTTTTT.

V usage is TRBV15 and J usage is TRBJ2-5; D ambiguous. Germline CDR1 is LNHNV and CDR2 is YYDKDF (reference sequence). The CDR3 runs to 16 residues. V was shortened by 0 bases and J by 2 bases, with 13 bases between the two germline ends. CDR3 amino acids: CATSRDQAGIQETQYF. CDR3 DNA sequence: TGTGCCACCAGCAGAGATCAAGCAGGAATACAAGAGACCCAGTACTTC.

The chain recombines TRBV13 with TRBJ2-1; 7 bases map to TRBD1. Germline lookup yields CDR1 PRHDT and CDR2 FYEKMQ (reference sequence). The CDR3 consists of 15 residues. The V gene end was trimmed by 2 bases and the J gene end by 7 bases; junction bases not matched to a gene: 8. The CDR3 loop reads CASSLRRTGLNEQFF. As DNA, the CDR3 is TGTGCCAGCAGCTTAAGGCGGACAGGTTTAAATGAGCAGTTCTTC.

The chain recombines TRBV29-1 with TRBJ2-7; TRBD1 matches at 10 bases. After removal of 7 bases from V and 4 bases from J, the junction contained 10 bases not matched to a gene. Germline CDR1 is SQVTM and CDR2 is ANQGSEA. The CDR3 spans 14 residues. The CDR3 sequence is CSDPGGTGEYEQYF. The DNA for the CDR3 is TGCAGCGACCCTGGTGGGACAGGGGAATACGAGCAGTACTTC.

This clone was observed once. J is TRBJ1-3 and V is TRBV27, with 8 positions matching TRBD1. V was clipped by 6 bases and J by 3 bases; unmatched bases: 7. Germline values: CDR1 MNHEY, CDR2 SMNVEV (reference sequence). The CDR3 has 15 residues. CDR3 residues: CASSPDRGDGNTIYF. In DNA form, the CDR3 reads TGTGCCAGCAGCCCCGACAGGGGAGATGGAAACACCATATATTTT.

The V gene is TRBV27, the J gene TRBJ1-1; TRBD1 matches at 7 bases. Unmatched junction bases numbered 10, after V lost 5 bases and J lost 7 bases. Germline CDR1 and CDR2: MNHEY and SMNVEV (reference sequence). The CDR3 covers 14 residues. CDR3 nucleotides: TGTGCCAGCAGTAGACAGGGCAGGGCAAATGAAGCTTTCTTT. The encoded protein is CASSRQGRANEAFF.

The CDR3 reads CASSPGQTNTEAFF. For the CDR3, the DNA is TGTGCCAGCAGCCCCGGACAGACGAACACTGAAGCTTTCTTT. This chain uses TRBV7-9 with TRBJ1-1, with D perhaps matching TRBD1 (6 bases). The CDR3 is 14 amino acids. V lost 5 bases to trimming and J lost 1 base, with 11 bases between them. Germline assignment: CDR1 SEHNR and CDR2 FQNEAQ (reference sequence).

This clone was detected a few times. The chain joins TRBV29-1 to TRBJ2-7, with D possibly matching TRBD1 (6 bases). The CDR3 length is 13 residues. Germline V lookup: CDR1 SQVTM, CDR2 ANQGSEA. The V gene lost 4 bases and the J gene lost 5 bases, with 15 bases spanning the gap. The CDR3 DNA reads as TGCAGCGTTGCTTCACAGGGCCTCGACGAGCAGTACTTC. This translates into CSVASQGLDEQYF.

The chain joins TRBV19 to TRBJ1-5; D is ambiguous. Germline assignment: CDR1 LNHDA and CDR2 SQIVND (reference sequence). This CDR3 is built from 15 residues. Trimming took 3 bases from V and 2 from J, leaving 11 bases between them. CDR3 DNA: TGTGCCAGTAGTATCGCGCATCTGGGCAATCAGCCCCAGCATTTT. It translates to CASSIAHLGNQPQHF.

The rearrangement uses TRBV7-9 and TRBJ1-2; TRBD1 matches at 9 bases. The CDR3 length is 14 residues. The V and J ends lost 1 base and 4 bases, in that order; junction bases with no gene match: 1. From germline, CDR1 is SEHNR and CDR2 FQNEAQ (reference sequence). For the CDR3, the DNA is TGTGCCAGCAGCTTAGGACAGGGGGTCTATGGCTACACCTTC. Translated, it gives CASSLGQGVYGYTF.

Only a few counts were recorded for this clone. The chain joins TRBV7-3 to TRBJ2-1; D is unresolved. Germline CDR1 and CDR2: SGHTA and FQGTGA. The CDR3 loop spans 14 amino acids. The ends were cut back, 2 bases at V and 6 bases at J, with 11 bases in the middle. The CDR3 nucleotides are TGTGCCAGCAGCTTAGGTCCCCCTAGCAATGAGCAGTTCTTC. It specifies CASSLGPPSNEQFF.

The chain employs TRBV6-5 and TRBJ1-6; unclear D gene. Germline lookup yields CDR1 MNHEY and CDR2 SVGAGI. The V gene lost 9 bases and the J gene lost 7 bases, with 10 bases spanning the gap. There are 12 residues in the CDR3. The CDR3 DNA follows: TGTGCCAGTCGGGTAGGAAATTCACCCCTCCACTTT. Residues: CASRVGNSPLHF.

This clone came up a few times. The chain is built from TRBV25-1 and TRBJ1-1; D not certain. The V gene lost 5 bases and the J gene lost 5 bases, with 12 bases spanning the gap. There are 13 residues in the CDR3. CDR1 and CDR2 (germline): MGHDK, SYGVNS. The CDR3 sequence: CASSPKSGTEAFF. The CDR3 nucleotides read TGTGCCAGCAGTCCGAAGAGCGGAACTGAAGCTTTCTTT.

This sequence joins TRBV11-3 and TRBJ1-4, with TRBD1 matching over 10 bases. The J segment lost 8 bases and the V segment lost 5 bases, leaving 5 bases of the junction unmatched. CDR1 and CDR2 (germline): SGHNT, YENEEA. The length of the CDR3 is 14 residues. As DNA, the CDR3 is TGTGCCAGCAGCCCCGGGACAGGGGTCGAAAAACTGTTTTTT. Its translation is CASSPGTGVEKLFF. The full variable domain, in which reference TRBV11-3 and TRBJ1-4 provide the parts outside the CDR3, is EAGVVQSPRYKIIEKKQPVAFWCNPISGHNTLYWYLQNLGQGPELLIRYENEEAVDDSQLPKDRFSAERLKGVDSTLKIQPAELGDSAVYLCASSPGTGVEKLFFGSGTQLSVL.

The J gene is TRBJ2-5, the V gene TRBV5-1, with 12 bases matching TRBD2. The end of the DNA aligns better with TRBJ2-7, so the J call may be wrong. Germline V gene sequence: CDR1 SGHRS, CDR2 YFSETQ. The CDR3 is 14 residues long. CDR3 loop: CASSSGLAGYEQYF. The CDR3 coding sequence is TGCGCCAGCAGCTCGGGACTAGCGGGTTACGAGCAGTACTTC.

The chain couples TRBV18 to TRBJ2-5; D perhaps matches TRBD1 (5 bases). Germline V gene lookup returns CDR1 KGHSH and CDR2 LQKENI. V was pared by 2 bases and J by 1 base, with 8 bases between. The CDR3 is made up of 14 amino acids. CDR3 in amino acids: CASSPGALQETQYF. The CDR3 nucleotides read TGTGCCAGCTCACCAGGGGCCCTCCAAGAGACCCAGTACTTC.

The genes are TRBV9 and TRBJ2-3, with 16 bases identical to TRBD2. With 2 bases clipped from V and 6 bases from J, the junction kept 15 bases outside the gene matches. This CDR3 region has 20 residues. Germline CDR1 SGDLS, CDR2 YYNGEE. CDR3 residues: CASSVGTGTSGRALWDTQYF. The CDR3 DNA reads TGTGCCAGCAGCGTCGGAACCGGGACTAGCGGGAGGGCCTTGTGGGATACGCAGTATTTT.

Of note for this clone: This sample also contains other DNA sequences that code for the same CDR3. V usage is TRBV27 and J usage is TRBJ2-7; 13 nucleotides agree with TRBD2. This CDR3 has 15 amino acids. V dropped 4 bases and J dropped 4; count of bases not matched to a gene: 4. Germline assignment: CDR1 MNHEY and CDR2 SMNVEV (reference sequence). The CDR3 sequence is CASSSWTSGSYEQYF. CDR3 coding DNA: TGTGCCAGCAGTTCTTGGACTAGCGGGAGTTACGAGCAGTACTTC.